The rows below give T cell receptor beta chains drawn from one sample of a study of CD8 T cells in Susac syndrome. TCRdb itself ran the immunoSEQ multiplex PCR reads through MiXCR, one entry per CDR3 protein. The profile covers about 22,000 distinct CDR3 sequences, with 85% to 95% appearing a single time and 0.25% to 0.3% taken by the ten largest. Sequenced sample: CD8+ T cells from PBMCs. The receptors were sampled from a human donor in good health. The CDR3 runs from the conserved cysteine through the conserved F or W. D genes are given only for firm matches. Clone size is not always given. Where it is, it says once, few, many or a class for expanded clones.

j_call	clone_size	d_call	v_call	cdr3_aa	cdr3_nt
TRBJ2-6	.	TRBD1	TRBV7-9	CASSSKGQGGSGANVLTF	TGTGCCAGCAGCTCCAAGGGACAGGGCGGGTCTGGGGCCAACGTCCTGACTTTC
TRBJ1-5	.	.	TRBV12-3/TRBV12-4	CASSPGPRNQPQHF	TGTGCCAGCAGCCCTGGACCGCGTAATCAGCCCCAGCATTTT
TRBJ1-3	.	.	TRBV7-9	CASTPGWNTIYF	TGTGCCAGCACCCCCGGATGGAACACCATATATTTT
TRBJ2-1	.	.	TRBV5-5	CASSLVSGINNEQFF	TGTGCCAGCAGCTTGGTTTCAGGGATCAACAATGAGCAGTTCTTC
TRBJ2-1	once	.	TRBV12-5	CASGSPGGPNEQFF	TGTGCTAGTGGTTCACCTGGGGGACCGAATGAGCAGTTCTTC
TRBJ1-1	.	TRBD1	TRBV10-2	CASSSGTGVLSAEAFF	TGCGCCAGCAGTTCCGGGACAGGGGTTTTAAGCGCTGAAGCTTTCTTT
TRBJ2-7	.	.	TRBV14	CASSQRDGSYEQYF	TGTGCCAGCAGCCAGCGGGACGGTAGCTACGAGCAGTACTTC
TRBJ2-7	.	TRBD1	TRBV29-1	CSAQTGGYEQYF	TGCAGCGCTCAGACAGGGGGCTACGAGCAGTACTTC
TRBJ2-7	.	.	TRBV2	CASSNPKDNSYEQYF	TGTGCCAGCAGTAACCCTAAGGACAACTCCTACGAGCAGTACTTC
TRBJ1-1	.	.	TRBV27	CASRSTRNTEAFF	TGTGCCAGCAGATCTACACGAAACACTGAAGCTTTCTTT
TRBJ1-5	.	.	TRBV5-6	CASSLGTSHGGNQPQHF	TGTGCCAGCAGCTTGGGGACATCCCACGGGGGCAATCAGCCCCAGCATTTT